This T cell receptor (beta chain) comes out of a study of T cell clones after liver transplantation. Across the study: Post-transplant blood was tracked for graft-donor-reactive T cell clones identified in a pre-transplant mixed lymphocyte reaction. Third-party-reactive TCRbeta sequences from pre-transplant mixed lymphocyte reactions served as antigen-independent comparators. Without induction therapy, subjects received standard immunosuppression until 12-24 months post-transplant.

The CDR3 length is 15 residues. Germline V CDR1 and CDR2: MGHRA, YSYEKL. Losses at the gene ends were 0 bases for V and 0 bases for J; bases not matched to a gene: 0. Sequencing used immunoSEQ multiplex PCR; TCRdb keeps in-frame clones, though not all of them. The sample records 8,500 to 10,000 clones, over 60% being singletons. The source material was CD8+ T cells from blood, sampled at the roughly 15-month timepoint. The chain is built from TRBV4-1 and TRBJ2-3; 7 bases match TRBD1. The clonotype comes from a human patient who received a liver transplant. The graft donor may account for some of the T cells. CDR3 sequence (DNA): TGCGCCAGCAGCCAAGAGACAGGGAGCACAGATACGCAGTATTTT. This sequence encodes CASSQETGSTDTQYF.